Listed below are T cell receptor beta chains from one sample, sequenced in a study of human T cells and chemical hapten exposure. TCRdb fed the RACE reads into MiXCR, producing one record per CDR3 protein. The table has about 160,000 distinct CDR3 sequences, 28% seen once. Sequencing was performed on whole blood, taken in connection with sensitization to the hapten diphenylcyclopropenone (DPC). Source of these receptors: a woman aged 18-29 years with alopecia areata. Some clones in this sample may be carry-over from other donors' samples. Both conserved end residues are part of each CDR3. Each record gives: CDR3 length, V gene, clone size, D gene, J gene, CDR3 DNA, CDR3 protein. D genes are given only for firm matches. Rows may omit the clone size; those that give it use once, few, many or a size class.

>14|TRBV4-3|few|TRBD1|TRBJ1-1
TGCGCCAGCAACAAGGACAGGGGGAACACTGAAGCTTTCTTT
CASNKDRGNTEAFF
>16|TRBV18|.|.|TRBJ2-7
TGTGCCAGCTCACCACTCCCTTTCGTTGACTGGGCTGAGCAGTACTTC
CASSPLPFVDWAEQYF
>14|TRBV7-2|.|.|TRBJ2-5
TGTGCCAGCAGCTTAGCTACAGGCCCAGAGACCCAGTACTTC
CASSLATGPETQYF
>15|TRBV20-1|.|.|TRBJ1-2
TGCAGTGTCCCAAGGTCGGCGGCTCCTAACTATGGCTACACCTTC
CSVPRSAAPNYGYTF
>15|TRBV10-3|.|TRBD2|TRBJ2-3
TGTGCCATCAGTGCTAGCGGGGGAAGCACAGATACGCAGTATTTT
CAISASGGSTDTQYF
>14|TRBV18|few|TRBD2|TRBJ2-5
TGTGCCAGCTCACCAGCAGCGGGGGAAGAGACCCAGTACTTC
CASSPAAGEETQYF
>12|TRBV24-1|few|TRBD1|TRBJ2-5
TGTGCCACCAGCGACAGGGCAGAGACCCAGTACTTC
CATSDRAETQYF
>13|TRBV4-3|few|.|TRBJ1-1
TGCGCCAGCAGCTTAAGAGGGGAAACTGAAGCTTTCTTT
CASSLRGETEAFF
>14|TRBV2|.|.|TRBJ2-1
TGTGCCAGCACCCGTGCCGGCCCTATCAATGAGCAGTTCTTC
CASTRAGPINEQFF
>11|TRBV29-1|many|.|TRBJ1-1
TGCAGCGTTCGGGAAGGGTCCGAAGCTTTCTTT
CSVREGSEAFF
>17|TRBV20-1|few|.|TRBJ2-3
TGCAGTGCTAGAGCCCCCCCGGGAACGTCTAGCACAGATACGCAGTATTTT
CSARAPPGTSSTDTQYF
>15|TRBV27|few|.|TRBJ1-5
TGTGCCAGCAGTCTGGGGACCCCGGGCAATCAGCCCCAGCATTTT
CASSLGTPGNQPQHF
>15|TRBV12-3/TRBV12-4|few|.|TRBJ2-1
TGTGCCAGCAGTTTAGGTGGCAGGGGGGACAATGAGCAGTTCTTC
CASSLGGRGDNEQFF
>14|TRBV5-1|many|TRBD1|TRBJ1-2
TGCGCCAGCAGCTTGGACAGGGGTGGCTATGGCTACACCTTC
CASSLDRGGYGYTF
>15|TRBV29-1|.|TRBD1|TRBJ2-7
TGCAGCGTAACTCCCGGGACAGGGACCCACTACGAGCAGTACTTC
CSVTPGTGTHYEQYF
>17|TRBV29-1|.|.|TRBJ2-1
TGCAGCGTTGATTTTATAATTAGGCCAGAACTTTACAATGAGCAGTTCTTC
CSVDFIIRPELYNEQFF
>12|TRBV9|many|.|TRBJ2-7
TGTGCCAGCAGTCCACCCTCCTACGAGCAGTACTTC
CASSPPSYEQYF
>13|TRBV15|few|.|TRBJ2-7
TGTGCCACCAGCAGGGACTTCTCCTACGAGCAGTACTTC
CATSRDFSYEQYF
>13|TRBV27|few|.|TRBJ2-1
TGTGCCAGCAAAGAGGGGGGCGTCGATGAGCAGTTCTTC
CASKEGGVDEQFF
>16|TRBV7-8|.|.|TRBJ1-1
TGTGCCAGCAGCTTAGGGTCGGCAGGGCAGAACACTGAAGCTTTCTTT
CASSLGSAGQNTEAFF
>14|TRBV4-1|many|.|TRBJ1-4
TGCGCCAGCAGCCGAGAGGGACCTTCGACGAAACTGTTTTTT
CASSREGPSTKLFF
>17|TRBV12-3/TRBV12-4|.|TRBD2|TRBJ2-7
TGTGCCAGCAGTCCCATGGGGCGGGGGGACTTGTGCTGCGAGCAGTACTTC
CASSPMGRGDLCCEQYF
>15|TRBV4-3|.|.|TRBJ1-4
TGCGCCAGCAGCCAAGAGAGGCAGGGCTGGGAAAAACTGTTTTTT
CASSQERQGWEKLFF
>16|TRBV7-2|.|TRBD2|TRBJ2-1
TGTGCCAGCAGCCAAACGGCAGCGGGAGGATTCTATGAGCAGTTCTTC
CASSQTAAGGFYEQFF
>14|TRBV10-3|few|.|TRBJ1-4
TGTGCCATCAGTGGACAGGCGATAAATGAAAAACTGTTTTTT
CAISGQAINEKLFF
>16|TRBV4-2|.|.|TRBJ2-7
TGTGCCAGCAGCCAAGATGAGGAGCGGCCCTCCTACGAGCAGTACTTC
CASSQDEERPSYEQYF
>16|TRBV7-2|.|.|TRBJ1-4
TGTGCCAGCAGCTTAGATGGAGGACAGTTTAATGAAAAACTGTTTTTT
CASSLDGGQFNEKLFF
>14|TRBV5-1|.|.|TRBJ1-1
TGCGCCAGCAGCTTAGTATCGAGGCGACAGGAAGCTTTCTTT
CASSLVSRRQEAFF
>16|TRBV6-5|few|TRBD1|TRBJ1-1
TGTGCCAGCAGTTACTCAGGACAGGGGGCGAACACTGAAGCTTTCTTT
CASSYSGQGANTEAFF
>14|TRBV5-1|few|TRBD1|TRBJ1-2
TGCGCCAGCAGCTACTACAGGGGAAAAGATGGCTACACCTTC
CASSYYRGKDGYTF
>16|TRBV4-1|.|TRBD2|TRBJ2-7
TGCGCCAGCAGCCAGGGACTAGCGGGAAGATCCTACGAGCAGTACTTC
CASSQGLAGRSYEQYF
>11|TRBV9|.|.|TRBJ2-5
TGTGCCAGCAGCGAAGGAAGGACCCAGTACTTC
CASSEGRTQYF
>13|TRBV29-1|few|TRBD1|TRBJ1-2
TGCAGCGTTCGGACAGGGGAGAACTATGGCTACACCTTC
CSVRTGENYGYTF
>18|TRBV4-1|.|TRBD1|TRBJ2-5
TGCGCCAGCAGCCGGACTTTGGGAGAGGGACAGGGCAGAGAGACCCAGTACTTC
CASSRTLGEGQGRETQYF
>12|TRBV18|.|.|TRBJ1-1
TGTGCCAGCTCACACGAAACAGGGAAAGCTTTCTTT
CASSHETGKAFF
>11|TRBV29-1|few|.|TRBJ2-2
TGCAGCGTTGAAGAAGTCGGGGAGCTGTTTTTT
CSVEEVGELFF
>14|TRBV9|.|.|TRBJ2-3
TGTGCCAGCAGCAGCGCTGGTGCGGGAGATACGCAGTATTTT
CASSSAGAGDTQYF
>15|TRBV5-1|.|TRBD2|TRBJ2-3
TGCGCCAGCAGCTTGGTGACTAGCGGGAGATATACGCAGTATTTT
CASSLVTSGRYTQYF
>14|TRBV5-1|few|.|TRBJ2-7
TGCGCCAGCAGCGCTGGCGGGGAATCCTACGAGCAGTACTTC
CASSAGGESYEQYF
>13|TRBV7-8|many|.|TRBJ2-7
TGTGCCAGCAGGTCCTCAGAGACCTACGAGCAGTACTTC
CASRSSETYEQYF
>15|TRBV7-2|.|.|TRBJ2-1
TGTGCCAGCAGCTTAGTCCAGGACTCCTACAATGAGCAGTTCTTC
CASSLVQDSYNEQFF
>15|TRBV6-6|few|.|TRBJ1-1
TGTGCCAGCAGTCTCACCGGGACTGCAAACACTGAAGCTTTCTTT
CASSLTGTANTEAFF
>16|TRBV9|.|.|TRBJ2-5
TGTGCCAGCAGCGCGAAGACCCGGGACTTCCAAGAGACCCAGTACTTC
CASSAKTRDFQETQYF
>12|TRBV9|many|.|TRBJ2-3
TGTGCCAGCAGCGTAGGCACAGATACGCAGTATTTT
CASSVGTDTQYF
>15|TRBV27|.|.|TRBJ1-5
TGTGCCAGCAGCTCCGGATTCTATAGCAATCAGCCCCAGCATTTT
CASSSGFYSNQPQHF
>14|TRBV7-6|.|.|TRBJ2-7
TGTGCCAGCAGCTTAGTGGCAGGGGGGGGCGAGCAGTACTTC
CASSLVAGGGEQYF
>15|TRBV2|.|TRBD1|TRBJ2-3
TGTGCCAGCAGACTCGGACAGGGTTTGGGAGATACGCAGTATTTT
CASRLGQGLGDTQYF
>15|TRBV5-6|many|TRBD2|TRBJ2-1
TGTGCCAGCTCCTCAGCGGGAGCGCCGGGGAATGAGCAGTTCTTC
CASSSAGAPGNEQFF